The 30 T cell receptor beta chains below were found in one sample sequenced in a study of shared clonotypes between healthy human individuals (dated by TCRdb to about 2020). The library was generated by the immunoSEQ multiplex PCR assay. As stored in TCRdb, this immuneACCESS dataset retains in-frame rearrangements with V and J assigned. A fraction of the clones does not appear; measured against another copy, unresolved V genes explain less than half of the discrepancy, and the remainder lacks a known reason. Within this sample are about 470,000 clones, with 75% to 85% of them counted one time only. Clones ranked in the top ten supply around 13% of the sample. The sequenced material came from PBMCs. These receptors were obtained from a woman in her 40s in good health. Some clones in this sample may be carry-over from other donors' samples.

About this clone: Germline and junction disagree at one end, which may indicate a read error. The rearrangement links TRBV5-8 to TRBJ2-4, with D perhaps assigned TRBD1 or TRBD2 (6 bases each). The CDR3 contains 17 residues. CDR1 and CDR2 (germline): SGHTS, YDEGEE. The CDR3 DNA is TGCGCCAGCAGCCCTGGAGGGGGAGGACCAGCCAAAAACATTCAGTACTTC. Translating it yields CASSPGGGGPAKNIQYF.

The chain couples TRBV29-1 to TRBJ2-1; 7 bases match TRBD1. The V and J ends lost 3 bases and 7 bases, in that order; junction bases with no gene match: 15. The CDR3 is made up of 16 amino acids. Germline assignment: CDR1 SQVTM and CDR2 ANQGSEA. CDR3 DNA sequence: TGCAGCGTTGAGGGTCGTAGGGGACAGAGGGGGAATGAGCAGTTCTTC. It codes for CSVEGRRGQRGNEQFF.

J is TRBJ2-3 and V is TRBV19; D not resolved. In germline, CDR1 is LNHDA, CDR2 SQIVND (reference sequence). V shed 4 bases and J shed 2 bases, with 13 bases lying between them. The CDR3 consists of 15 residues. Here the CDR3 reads CASSTRTTTTDTQYF. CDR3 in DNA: TGTGCCAGTAGTACCAGGACCACTACCACAGATACGCAGTATTTT.

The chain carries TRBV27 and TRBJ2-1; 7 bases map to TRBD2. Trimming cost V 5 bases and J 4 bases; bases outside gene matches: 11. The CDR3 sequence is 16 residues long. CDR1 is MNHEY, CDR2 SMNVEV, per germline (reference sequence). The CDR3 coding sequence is TGTGCCAGCAGTCCACGCATCGCTAGCGGATACAATGAGCAGTTCTTC. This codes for CASSPRIASGYNEQFF.

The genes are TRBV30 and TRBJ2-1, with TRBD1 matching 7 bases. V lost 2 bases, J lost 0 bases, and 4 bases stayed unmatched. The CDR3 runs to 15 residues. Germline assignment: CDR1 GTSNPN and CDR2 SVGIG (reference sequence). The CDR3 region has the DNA TGTGCCTGGAGTACAGGGGAAAGCTCCTACAATGAGCAGTTCTTC. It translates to CAWSTGESSYNEQFF. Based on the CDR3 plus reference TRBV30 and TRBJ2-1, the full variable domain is SQTIHQWPATLVQPVGSPLSLECTVEGTSNPNLYWYRQAAGRGLQLLFYSVGIGQISSEVPQNLSASRPQDRQFILSSKKLLLSDSGFYLCAWSTGESSYNEQFFGPGTRLTVL.

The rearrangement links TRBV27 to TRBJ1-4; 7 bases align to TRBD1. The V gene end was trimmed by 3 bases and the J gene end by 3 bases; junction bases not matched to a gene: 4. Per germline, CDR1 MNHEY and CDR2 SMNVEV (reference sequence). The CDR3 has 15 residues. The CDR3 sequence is CASSFRGTANEKLFF. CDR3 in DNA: TGTGCCAGCAGTTTCAGGGGGACTGCTAATGAAAAACTGTTTTTT.

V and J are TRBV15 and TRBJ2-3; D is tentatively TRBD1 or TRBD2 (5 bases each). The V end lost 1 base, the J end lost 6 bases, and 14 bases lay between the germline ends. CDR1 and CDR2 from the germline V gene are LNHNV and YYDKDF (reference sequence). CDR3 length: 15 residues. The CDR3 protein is CATSRGGTGWDTQYF. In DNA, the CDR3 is TGTGCCACCAGCAGAGGGGGGACGGGGTGGGATACGCAGTATTTT.

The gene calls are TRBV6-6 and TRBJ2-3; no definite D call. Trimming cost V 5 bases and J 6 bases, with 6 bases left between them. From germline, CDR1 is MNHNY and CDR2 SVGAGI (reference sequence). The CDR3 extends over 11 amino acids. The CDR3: CASSPLDTQYF. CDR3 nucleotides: TGTGCCAGCAGTCCCCTTGATACGCAGTATTTT.

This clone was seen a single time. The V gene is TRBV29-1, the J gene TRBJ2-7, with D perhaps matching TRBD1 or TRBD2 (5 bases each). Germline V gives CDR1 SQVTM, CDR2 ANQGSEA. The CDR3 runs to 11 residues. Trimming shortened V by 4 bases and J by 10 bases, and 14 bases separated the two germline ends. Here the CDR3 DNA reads TGCAGCGTTGGTAGGGGAGCCTACCAGTACTTC. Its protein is CSVGRGAYQYF.

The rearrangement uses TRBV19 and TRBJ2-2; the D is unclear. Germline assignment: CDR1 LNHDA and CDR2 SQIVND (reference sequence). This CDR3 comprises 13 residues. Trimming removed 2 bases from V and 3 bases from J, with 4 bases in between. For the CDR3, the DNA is TGTGCCAGTAGTATAAGACACACCGGGGAGCTGTTTTTT. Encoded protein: CASSIRHTGELFF.

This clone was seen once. As DNA, the CDR3 is TGTGCCAGCAGCTTAGGGGGAGAGGGAAACTATGGCTACACCTTC. Translated: CASSLGGEGNYGYTF. The chain couples TRBV7-9 to TRBJ1-2; D unclear. The CDR3 covers 15 residues. V shed 1 base and J shed 2 bases, with 11 bases lying between them. Germline V gene data show CDR1 as SEHNR and CDR2 as FQNEAQ (reference sequence).

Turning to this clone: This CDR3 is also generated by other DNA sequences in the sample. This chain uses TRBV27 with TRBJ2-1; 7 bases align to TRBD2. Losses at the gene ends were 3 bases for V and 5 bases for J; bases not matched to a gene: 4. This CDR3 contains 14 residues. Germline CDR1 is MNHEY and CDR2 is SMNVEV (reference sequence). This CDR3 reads CASSLGLADNEQFF. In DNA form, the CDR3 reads TGTGCCAGCAGTTTGGGCCTAGCGGACAATGAGCAGTTCTTC.

This CDR3 is CASSSAGQGTFGYTF. DNA for the CDR3: TGTGCCAGCTCGTCCGCGGGACAGGGAACCTTCGGCTACACCTTC. The J gene is TRBJ1-2, the V gene TRBV18; TRBD1 agrees at 9 bases. The germline gives CDR1 KGHSH, CDR2 LQKENI. The CDR3 has 15 amino acids. The V segment lost 6 bases and the J segment 8 bases; nucleotides outside the gene matches: 13.

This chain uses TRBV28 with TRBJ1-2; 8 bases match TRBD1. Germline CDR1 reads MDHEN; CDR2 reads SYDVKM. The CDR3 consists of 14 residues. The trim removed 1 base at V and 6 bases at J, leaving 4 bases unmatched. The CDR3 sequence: CASSLSGGANGYTF. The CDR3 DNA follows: TGTGCCAGCAGTTTATCAGGGGGCGCGAATGGCTACACCTTC.

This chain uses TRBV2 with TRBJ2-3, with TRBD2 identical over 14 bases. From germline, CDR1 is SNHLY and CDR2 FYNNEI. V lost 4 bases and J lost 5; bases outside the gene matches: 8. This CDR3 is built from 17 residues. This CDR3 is CASSADRLAGGVDTQYF. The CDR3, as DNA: TGTGCCAGCAGTGCAGACCGACTAGCGGGAGGGGTAGATACGCAGTATTTT.

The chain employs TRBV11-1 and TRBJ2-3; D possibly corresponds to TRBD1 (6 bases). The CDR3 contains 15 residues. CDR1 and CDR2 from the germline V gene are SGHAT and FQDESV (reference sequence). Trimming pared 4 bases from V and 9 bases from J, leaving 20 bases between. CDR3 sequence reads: CASSSTPNRDNTQYF. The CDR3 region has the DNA TGTGCCAGCAGCTCTACACCGAACCGGGACAACACGCAGTATTTT.

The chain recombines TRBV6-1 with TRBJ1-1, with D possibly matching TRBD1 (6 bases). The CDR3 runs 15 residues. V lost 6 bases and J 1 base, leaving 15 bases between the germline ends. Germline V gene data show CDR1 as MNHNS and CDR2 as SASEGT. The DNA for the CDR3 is TGTGCCAGCAGCGCAGAAGGGGGGGAGAACACTGAAGCTTTCTTT. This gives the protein CASSAEGGENTEAFF.

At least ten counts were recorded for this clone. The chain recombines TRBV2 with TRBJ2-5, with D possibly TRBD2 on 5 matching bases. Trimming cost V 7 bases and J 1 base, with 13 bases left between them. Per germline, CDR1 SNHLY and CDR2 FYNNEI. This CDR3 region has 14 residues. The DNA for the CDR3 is TGTGCCAGCAACACCGGGATTTTCCAAGAGACCCAGTACTTC. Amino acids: CASNTGIFQETQYF.

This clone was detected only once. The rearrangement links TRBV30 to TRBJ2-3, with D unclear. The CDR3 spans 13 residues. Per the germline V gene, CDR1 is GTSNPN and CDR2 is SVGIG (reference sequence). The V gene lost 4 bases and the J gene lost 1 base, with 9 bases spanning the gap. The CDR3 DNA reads TGTGCCTGGAAGAACCGAGGCACAGATACGCAGTATTTT. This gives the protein CAWKNRGTDTQYF.

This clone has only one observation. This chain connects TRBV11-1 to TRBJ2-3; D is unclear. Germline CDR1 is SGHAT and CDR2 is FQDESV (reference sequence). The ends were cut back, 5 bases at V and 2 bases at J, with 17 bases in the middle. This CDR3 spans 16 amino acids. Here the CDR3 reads CASSHFRGRNTDTQYF. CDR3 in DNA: TGTGCCAGCAGCCATTTCCGAGGACGGAACACAGATACGCAGTATTTT.

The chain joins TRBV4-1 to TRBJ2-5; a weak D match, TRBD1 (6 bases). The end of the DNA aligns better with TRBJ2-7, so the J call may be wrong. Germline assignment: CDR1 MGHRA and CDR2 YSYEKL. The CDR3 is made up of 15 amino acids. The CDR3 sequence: CASSQTYGQFYEQYF. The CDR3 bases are TGCGCCAGCAGCCAAACCTACGGACAGTTCTACGAGCAGTACTTC.

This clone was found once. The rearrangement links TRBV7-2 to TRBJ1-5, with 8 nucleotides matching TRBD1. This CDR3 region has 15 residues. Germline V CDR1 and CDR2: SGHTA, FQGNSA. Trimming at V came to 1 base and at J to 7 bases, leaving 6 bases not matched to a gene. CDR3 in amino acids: CASSLEDRDFQPQHF. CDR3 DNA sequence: TGTGCCAGCAGCTTAGAGGACAGGGATTTCCAGCCCCAGCATTTT.

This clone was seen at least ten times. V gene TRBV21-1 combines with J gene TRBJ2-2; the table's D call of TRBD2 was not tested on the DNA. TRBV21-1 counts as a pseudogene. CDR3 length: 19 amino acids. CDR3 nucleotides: TGTGCCAGCAGCAAACCTGGCGGGGAGGGCCGCGCGAACACCGGGGAGCTGTTTTTT. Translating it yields CASSKPGGEGRANTGELFF.

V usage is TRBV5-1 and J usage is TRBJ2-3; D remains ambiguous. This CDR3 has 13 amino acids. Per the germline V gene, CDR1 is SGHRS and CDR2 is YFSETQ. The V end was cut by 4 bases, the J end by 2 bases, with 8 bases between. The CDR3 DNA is TGCGCCAGCAGCCGCGGTTTCACAGATACGCAGTATTTT. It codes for CASSRGFTDTQYF.

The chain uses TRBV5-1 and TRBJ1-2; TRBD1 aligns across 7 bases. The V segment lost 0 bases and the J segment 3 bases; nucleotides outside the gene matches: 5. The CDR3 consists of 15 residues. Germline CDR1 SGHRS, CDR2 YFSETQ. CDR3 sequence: CASSLGTGSYYGYTF. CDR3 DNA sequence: TGCGCCAGCAGCTTGGGGACAGGCTCGTACTATGGCTACACCTTC.

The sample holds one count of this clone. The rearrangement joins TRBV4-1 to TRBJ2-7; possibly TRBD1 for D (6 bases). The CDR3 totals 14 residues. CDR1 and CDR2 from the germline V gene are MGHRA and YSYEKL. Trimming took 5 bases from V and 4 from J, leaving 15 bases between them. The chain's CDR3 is CASSKYRVGYEQYF. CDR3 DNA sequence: TGCGCCAGCAGCAAATACAGGGTGGGGTACGAGCAGTACTTC.

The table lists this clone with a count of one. This chain's CDR3 is CASSDAQRWDSGFGNQPQHF. The CDR3, as DNA: TGTGCCAGCAGTGACGCCCAGAGGTGGGACAGCGGATTTGGGAATCAGCCCCAGCATTTT. V usage is TRBV6-4 and J usage is TRBJ1-5, with TRBD1 matching over 7 bases. Germline values: CDR1 MRHNA, CDR2 SNTAGT. This CDR3 has 20 residues. V lost 2 bases and J lost 4; bases outside the gene matches: 20.

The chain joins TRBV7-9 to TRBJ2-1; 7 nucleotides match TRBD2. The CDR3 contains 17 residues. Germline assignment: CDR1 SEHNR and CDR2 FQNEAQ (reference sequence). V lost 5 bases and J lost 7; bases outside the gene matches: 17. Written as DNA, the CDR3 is TGTGCCAGCAGCGGGGCTGGACTAGTATCTTTCTTGAATGAGCAGTTCTTC. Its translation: CASSGAGLVSFLNEQFF.

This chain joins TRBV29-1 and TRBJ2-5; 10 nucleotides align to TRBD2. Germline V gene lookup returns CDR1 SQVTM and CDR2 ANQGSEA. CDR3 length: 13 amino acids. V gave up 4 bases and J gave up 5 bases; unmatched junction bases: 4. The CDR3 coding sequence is TGCAGCGTTGGGACTAGCGGCGGGGAGACCCAGTACTTC. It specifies CSVGTSGGETQYF.

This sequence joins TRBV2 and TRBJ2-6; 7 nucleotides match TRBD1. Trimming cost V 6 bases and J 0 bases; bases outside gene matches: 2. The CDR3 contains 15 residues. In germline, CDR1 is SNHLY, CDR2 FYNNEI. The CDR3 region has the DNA TGTGCCAGCAGGACAGGGAACTCTGGGGCCAACGTCCTGACTTTC. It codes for CASRTGNSGANVLTF.